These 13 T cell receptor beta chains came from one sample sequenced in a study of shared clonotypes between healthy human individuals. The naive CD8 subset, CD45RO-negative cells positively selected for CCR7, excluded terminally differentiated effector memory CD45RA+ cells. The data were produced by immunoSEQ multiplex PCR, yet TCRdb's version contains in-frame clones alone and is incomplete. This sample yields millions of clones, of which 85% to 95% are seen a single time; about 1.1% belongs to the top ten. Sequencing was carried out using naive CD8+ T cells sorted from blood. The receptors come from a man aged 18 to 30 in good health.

The CDR3 DNA reads TGCGCCAGCAGCTGGGGGGCCAGCCTAAACACTGAAGCTTTCTTT. The encoded protein is CASSWGASLNTEAFF. This sequence joins TRBV5-1 and TRBJ1-1, with D maybe TRBD1 (6 bases). CDR3 length: 15 amino acids. The germline V gene has CDR1 SGHRS and CDR2 YFSETQ. V was pared by 3 bases and J by 2 bases, with 14 bases between.

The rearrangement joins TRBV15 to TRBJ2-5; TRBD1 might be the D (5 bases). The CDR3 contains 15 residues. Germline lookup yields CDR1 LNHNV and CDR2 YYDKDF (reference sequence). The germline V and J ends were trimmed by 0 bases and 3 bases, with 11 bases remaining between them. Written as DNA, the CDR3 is TGTGCCACCAGCAGAGAAGGCTTGACAGAAGAGACCCAGTACTTC. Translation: CATSREGLTEETQYF.

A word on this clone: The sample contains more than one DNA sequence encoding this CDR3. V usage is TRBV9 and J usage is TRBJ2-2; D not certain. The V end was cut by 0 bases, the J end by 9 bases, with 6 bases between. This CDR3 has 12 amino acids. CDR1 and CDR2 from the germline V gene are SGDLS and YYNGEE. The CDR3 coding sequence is TGTGCCAGCAGCGTAGTGAGTTGGGAGCTGTTTTTT. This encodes CASSVVSWELFF.

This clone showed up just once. CDR3: CASSPLLTGGKETQYF. In nucleotides, the CDR3 is TGTGCCAGCAGCCCGCTCTTGACAGGGGGTAAAGAGACCCAGTACTTC. The chain is built from TRBV7-9 and TRBJ2-5; 9 bases fit TRBD1. Germline trimming cut 5 bases from V and 3 bases from J; bases unmatched to any gene: 10. Germline CDR1 and CDR2: SEHNR and FQNEAQ (reference sequence). There are 16 residues in the CDR3.

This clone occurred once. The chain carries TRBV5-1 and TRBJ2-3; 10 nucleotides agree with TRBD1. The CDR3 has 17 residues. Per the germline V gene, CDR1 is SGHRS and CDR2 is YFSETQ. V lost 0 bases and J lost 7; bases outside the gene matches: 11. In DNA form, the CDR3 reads TGCGCCAGCAGCTTGGTTGTGACAGGGGGCGGTGTCAATACGCAGTATTTT. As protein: CASSLVVTGGGVNTQYF.

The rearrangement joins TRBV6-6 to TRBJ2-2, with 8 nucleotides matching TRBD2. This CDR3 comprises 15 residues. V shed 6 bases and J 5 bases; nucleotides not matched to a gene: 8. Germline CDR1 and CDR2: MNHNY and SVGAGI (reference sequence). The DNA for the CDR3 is TGTGCCAGCAGCCGGGAGGGGCTAAGGACCGGGGAGCTGTTTTTT. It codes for CASSREGLRTGELFF.

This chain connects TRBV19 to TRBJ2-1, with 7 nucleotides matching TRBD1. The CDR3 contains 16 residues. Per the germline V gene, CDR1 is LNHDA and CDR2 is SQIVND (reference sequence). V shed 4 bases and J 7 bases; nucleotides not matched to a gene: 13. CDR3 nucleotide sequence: TGTGCCAGTAGTACCCGACAGGGTGAGGGGTGGAATGAGCAGTTCTTC. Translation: CASSTRQGEGWNEQFF. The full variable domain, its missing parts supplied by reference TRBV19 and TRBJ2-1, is DGGITQSPKYLFRKEGQNVTLSCEQNLNHDAMYWYRQDPGQGLRLIYYSQIVNDFQKGDIAEGYSVSREKKESFPLTVTSAQKNPTAFYLCASSTRQGEGWNEQFFGPGTRLTVL.

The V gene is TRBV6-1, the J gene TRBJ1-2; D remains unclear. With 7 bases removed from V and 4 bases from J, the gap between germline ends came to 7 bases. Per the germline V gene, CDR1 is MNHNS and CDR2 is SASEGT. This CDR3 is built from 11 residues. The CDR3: CASKTGYGYTF. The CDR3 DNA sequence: TGTGCCAGCAAAACGGGCTATGGCTACACCTTC.

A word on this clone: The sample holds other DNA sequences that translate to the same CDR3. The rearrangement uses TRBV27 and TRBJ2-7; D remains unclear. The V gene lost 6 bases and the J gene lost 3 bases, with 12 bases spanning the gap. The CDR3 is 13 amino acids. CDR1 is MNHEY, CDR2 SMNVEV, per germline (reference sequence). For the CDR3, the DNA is TGTGCCAGCAGCTTCAGCGTTGACTACGAGCAGTACTTC. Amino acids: CASSFSVDYEQYF.

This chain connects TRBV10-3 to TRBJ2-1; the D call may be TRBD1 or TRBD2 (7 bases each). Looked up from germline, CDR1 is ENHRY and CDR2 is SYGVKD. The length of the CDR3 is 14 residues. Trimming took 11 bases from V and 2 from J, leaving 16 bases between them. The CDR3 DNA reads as TGTGCCTCGAGGGGGCTAGCGGCCTACAATGAGCAGTTCTTC. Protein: CASRGLAAYNEQFF.

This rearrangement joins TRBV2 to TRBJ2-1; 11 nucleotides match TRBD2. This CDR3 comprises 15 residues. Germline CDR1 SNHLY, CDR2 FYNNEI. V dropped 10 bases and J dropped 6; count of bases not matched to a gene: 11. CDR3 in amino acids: CATGLAGAPGNEQFF. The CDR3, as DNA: TGTGCCACCGGACTAGCGGGCGCCCCTGGCAATGAGCAGTTCTTC.

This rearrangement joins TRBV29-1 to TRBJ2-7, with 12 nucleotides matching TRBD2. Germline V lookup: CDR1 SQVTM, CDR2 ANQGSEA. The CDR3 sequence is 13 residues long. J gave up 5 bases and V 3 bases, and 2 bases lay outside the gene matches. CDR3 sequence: CSVERLAGDEQYF. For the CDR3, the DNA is TGCAGCGTTGAGAGACTAGCGGGAGACGAGCAGTACTTC.

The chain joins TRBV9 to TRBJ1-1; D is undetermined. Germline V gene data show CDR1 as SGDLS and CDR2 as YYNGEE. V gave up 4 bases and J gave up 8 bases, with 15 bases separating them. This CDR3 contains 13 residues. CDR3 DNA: TGTGCCAGCAGCTTACAACAGACGGGCGAAGCTTTCTTT. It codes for CASSLQQTGEAFF.